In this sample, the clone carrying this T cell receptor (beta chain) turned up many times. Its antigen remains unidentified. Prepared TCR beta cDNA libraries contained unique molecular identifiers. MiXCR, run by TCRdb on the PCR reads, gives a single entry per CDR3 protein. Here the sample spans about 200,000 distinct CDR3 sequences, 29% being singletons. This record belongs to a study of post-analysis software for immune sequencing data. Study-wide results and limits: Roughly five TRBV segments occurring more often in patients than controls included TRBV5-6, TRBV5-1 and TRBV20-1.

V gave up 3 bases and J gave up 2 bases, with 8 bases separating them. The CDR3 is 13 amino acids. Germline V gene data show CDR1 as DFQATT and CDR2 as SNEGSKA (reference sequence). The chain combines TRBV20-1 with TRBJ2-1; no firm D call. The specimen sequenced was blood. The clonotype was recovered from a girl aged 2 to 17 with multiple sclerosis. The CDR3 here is CSARGRTYNEQFF. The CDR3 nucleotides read TGCAGTGCTAGGGGTCGGACCTACAATGAGCAGTTCTTC.